This passage covers 11 T cell receptor beta chains from one sample sequenced in a study of a mutant IDH1 vaccine in newly diagnosed glioma. The protocol was immunoSEQ multiplex PCR, while the TCRdb copy is restricted to in-frame clones and leaves out a portion. The top ten hold over 6.5% of the sample, which has some 48,000 clones, roughly 80% seen once. No antigen is known for these receptors. Time point in this sample: week 35, safety follow-up. Each dose delivered 300 ug of mutant IDH1 20-mer peptide subcutaneously with imiquimod. The sample in question was PBMCs, obtained from a glioma patient whose treatment included an IDH1 peptide vaccine. All receptors derive from a man aged 40-49 years with glioma.

The rearrangement joins TRBV18 to TRBJ2-2; D gene ambiguous. Germline V gene data show CDR1 as KGHSH and CDR2 as LQKENI. V lost 2 bases and J 3 bases, leaving 4 bases between the germline ends. The length of the CDR3 is 13 residues. CDR3 sequence: CASSPGDTGELFF. The CDR3 bases are TGTGCCAGCTCACCAGGTGACACCGGGGAGCTGTTTTTT.

V usage is TRBV6-6 and J usage is TRBJ2-7; maybe TRBD1 (5 bases). CDR3 length: 13 residues. V was cut by 8 bases and J by 0 bases, with 11 bases left in between. Germline V gives CDR1 MNHNY, CDR2 SVGAGI (reference sequence). In DNA form, the CDR3 reads TGTGCCAGCTTGGACAAGGCCTCCTACGAGCAGTACTTC. The encoded protein is CASLDKASYEQYF.

This chain links TRBV7-9 with TRBJ2-1, with D possibly TRBD1 on 5 matching bases. This CDR3 has 15 residues. Germline V gene sequence: CDR1 SEHNR, CDR2 FQNEAQ (reference sequence). Between the trimmed V and J ends, which lost 1 base and 8 bases, there was a span of 15 bases. As DNA, the CDR3 is TGTGCCAGCAGCTTAGGGGCGCAGGGCCGCGATGAGCAGTTCTTC. It encodes CASSLGAQGRDEQFF.

J is TRBJ1-1 and V is TRBV2; no definite D call. With 4 bases removed from V and 2 bases from J, the gap between germline ends came to 8 bases. Germline V gene data show CDR1 as SNHLY and CDR2 as FYNNEI. The CDR3 extends over 13 amino acids. CDR3 nucleotide sequence: TGTGCCAGCAGTGGCATCTCTAACACTGAAGCTTTCTTT. Its translation is CASSGISNTEAFF. Together with reference TRBV2 and TRBJ1-1, the CDR3 gives the full variable domain: EPEVTQTPSHQVTQMGQEVILRCVPISNHLYFYWYRQILGQKVEFLVSFYNNEISEKSEIFDDQFSVERPDGSNFTLKIRSTKLEDSAMYFCASSGISNTEAFFGQGTRLTVV.

The genes are TRBV5-1 and TRBJ1-3, with 8 bases fitting TRBD1. Trimming took 1 base from V and 5 from J; bases not matched to a gene: 5. The CDR3 is made up of 15 amino acids. CDR1 and CDR2 (germline): SGHRS, YFSETQ. The CDR3 protein is CASSLTGQGRNTIYF. The CDR3 nucleotides are TGCGCCAGCAGCTTGACTGGACAGGGTAGAAACACCATATATTTT.

The rearrangement uses TRBV6-6 and TRBJ2-7; no reliable D call. The CDR3 is 14 amino acids. The V end was cut by 3 bases, the J end by 1 base, with 10 bases between. Germline-derived CDR1 and CDR2 are MNHNY and SVGAGI (reference sequence). CDR3 nucleotide sequence: TGTGCCAGCAGTTATGGTGTGAAGTCCTACGAGCAGTACTTC. It is translated as CASSYGVKSYEQYF.

The chain links TRBV5-1 to TRBJ1-2, with no clear D. The CDR3 is made up of 14 amino acids. V shed 0 bases and J shed 0 bases, with 6 bases lying between them. CDR1 and CDR2 from the germline V gene are SGHRS and YFSETQ. The CDR3 is CASSLAEANYGYTF. DNA for the CDR3: TGCGCCAGCAGCTTGGCAGAAGCTAACTATGGCTACACCTTC.

CDR3 DNA sequence: TGTGCCAGTCGATTGACAGGGCATAATTCACCCCTCCACTTT. This encodes CASRLTGHNSPLHF. The rearrangement joins TRBV19 to TRBJ1-6, with TRBD1 matching over 7 bases. CDR3 length: 14 amino acids. V trimming: 8 bases; J trimming: 5 bases; junction bases outside the gene matches: 6. Germline V CDR1 and CDR2: LNHDA, SQIVND (reference sequence).

This clone was detected only once. The V call is TRBV7-9, the J call TRBJ2-3; possibly TRBD2 for D (7 bases). The CDR3 extends over 13 amino acids. The V gene's germline CDR1 is SEHNR and CDR2 FQNEAQ (reference sequence). V was trimmed by 9 bases and J by 5 bases, leaving 15 bases between them. Here the CDR3 reads CASRRGAEDTQYF. For the CDR3, the DNA is TGTGCCAGTCGTCGGGGGGCCGAAGATACGCAGTATTTT.

The rearrangement joins TRBV29-1 to TRBJ2-1; tentative D call: TRBD2 (5 bases). V was cut by 8 bases and J by 2 bases, with 16 bases left in between. Germline values: CDR1 SQVTM, CDR2 ANQGSEA. This CDR3 has 14 amino acids. The CDR3 DNA sequence: TGCAGCTCCCTGCCATCGGGGACCTACAATGAGCAGTTCTTC. Residues: CSSLPSGTYNEQFF.

The rearrangement joins TRBV19 to TRBJ1-1; 8 bases align to TRBD1. The CDR3 runs 15 residues. The junction had 9 bases not matched to a gene; V was cut back by 5 bases and J by 4 bases. Looked up from germline, CDR1 is LNHDA and CDR2 is SQIVND (reference sequence). The CDR3 is CASSSLPDRVTEAFF. CDR3 coding DNA: TGTGCCAGTAGTTCGCTCCCGGACAGGGTCACTGAAGCTTTCTTT.